Listed below are T cell receptor beta chains from one sample, sequenced in a study of cytomegalovirus exposure and HLA in healthy donors. The data were produced by immunoSEQ multiplex PCR, yet TCRdb's version contains in-frame clones alone and is incomplete. The repertoire holds 91,000 or so clones, with about 80% as singletons. Sequenced input: PBMCs. These receptors originate from a man aged 25-40 years in good health and CMV-seropositive. CDR3s include the opening cysteine and the closing phenylalanine or tryptophan. The order of the fields is V gene, J gene, clone size, D gene, CDR3 DNA, CDR3 protein. A D gene is named only where the DNA matches it firmly. The size entry is marked missing in some rows and otherwise reads once, few, many or a size class.

TRBV2	TRBJ2-6	NA	TRBD1	TGTGCCAGCAGTGCGCGACAGGGGAGCTCTGGGGCCAACGTCCTGACTTTC	CASSARQGSSGANVLTF
TRBV10-3	TRBJ2-5	NA	NA	TGTGCCATCAGTGGTCGGGTCCAAGAGACCCAGTACTTC	CAISGRVQETQYF
TRBV6-5	TRBJ2-1	NA	NA	TGTGCCAGCAGTTACTCCGACGGGGGGCCCCATGAGCAGTTCTTC	CASSYSDGGPHEQFF
TRBV5-1	TRBJ2-1	NA	NA	TGCGCCAGCAGCTTGGTAGTGGTAAGCTCCTACAATGAGCAGTTCTTC	CASSLVVVSSYNEQFF
TRBV6-5	TRBJ2-7	NA	NA	TGTGCCAGCAGTTCGACAGGTTACGAGCAGTACTTC	CASSSTGYEQYF
TRBV7-6	TRBJ2-3	NA	NA	TGTGCCAGCAGCCCTCAGGGTACAGATACGCAGTATTTT	CASSPQGTDTQYF
TRBV7-3	TRBJ1-1	NA	TRBD1	TGTGCCAGCAGCGCAACAGGGGGGGACACTGAAGCTTTCTTT	CASSATGGDTEAFF
TRBV29-1	TRBJ2-7	NA	TRBD2	TGCAGCGCCAGAGAACTAGCGGGAGAAGGCTACGAGCAGTACTTC	CSARELAGEGYEQYF
TRBV5-1	TRBJ2-3	NA	TRBD2	TGCGCCAGCAGCTCATTCTCCAGCGGGGGTTGGGATACGCAGTATTTT	CASSSFSSGGWDTQYF
TRBV29-1	TRBJ1-1	NA	NA	TGCAGCGTTGATCAGGGGAGAGGGTTTGAGGAGAACACTGAAGCTTTCTTT	CSVDQGRGFEENTEAFF
TRBV11-2	TRBJ1-5	NA	NA	TGTGCCAGCAGCCCCCGTGGGGGGGGCAATCAGCCCCAGCATTTT	CASSPRGGGNQPQHF
TRBV10-3	TRBJ2-7	few	NA	TGTGCCATCAGTGGGCTAGATAGCTACGAGCAGTACTTC	CAISGLDSYEQYF
TRBV6-1	TRBJ1-5	NA	NA	TGTGCCAGCAGTCCATTTAGCAATCAGCCCCAGCATTTT	CASSPFSNQPQHF
TRBV9	TRBJ2-7	NA	TRBD1	TGTGCCAGCAGCCCCGGACAGGGGGCCTACGAGCAGTACTTC	CASSPGQGAYEQYF
TRBV7-3	TRBJ2-6	many	NA	TGTGCCAGCAGCTCCGAGCGGGCTGGGGCCAACGTCCTGACTTTC	CASSSERAGANVLTF
TRBV5-6	TRBJ1-2	NA	NA	TGTGCCAGCAGCTCCCGGCCCCGGGGAATTTATGGCTACACCTTC	CASSSRPRGIYGYTF
TRBV5-1	TRBJ2-5	NA	NA	TGCGCCAGCAGCCCCGGGGGTATCCAAGAGACCCAGTACTTC	CASSPGGIQETQYF
TRBV2	TRBJ2-1	NA	NA	TGTGCCACCAAAATCACGGAGGTAACGGGTGAGCAGTTCTTC	CATKITEVTGEQFF
TRBV7-9	TRBJ1-5	NA	NA	TGTGCCAGCAGCGCCACAGATAGCAATCAGCCCCAGCATTTT	CASSATDSNQPQHF
TRBV7-3	TRBJ2-1	NA	NA	TGTGCCAGCAGTCCGGTAGGGACCAGCGGGTTCTATGAGCAGTTCTTC	CASSPVGTSGFYEQFF
TRBV9	TRBJ2-3	NA	NA	TGTGCCAGCAGCGCCGCCGGACTCCCGAGCACAGATACGCAGTATTTT	CASSAAGLPSTDTQYF
TRBV29-1	TRBJ2-1	NA	NA	TGCAGCGTTGAGCGGCAGGGGAGTGGTGAGCAGTTCTTC	CSVERQGSGEQFF
TRBV28	TRBJ1-2	NA	TRBD1	TGTGCCAGCAGACGACAGGGGGCGACAGCTAACTATGGCTACACCTTC	CASRRQGATANYGYTF
TRBV19	TRBJ2-1	NA	TRBD1	TGTGCCAGTAGTTATGAGGGACAGGGCTACAATGAGCAGTTCTTC	CASSYEGQGYNEQFF
TRBV7-2	TRBJ2-3	NA	NA	TGTGCCAGCAGCACCCGAGGTAGAGGGAGCACAGATACGCAGTATTTT	CASSTRGRGSTDTQYF
TRBV10-3	TRBJ1-1	NA	NA	TGTGCCATCCGGGGGGGGGCGCGGGACACTGAAGCTTTCTTT	CAIRGGARDTEAFF
TRBV19	TRBJ1-3	NA	TRBD1	TGTGCCAGTACTTGGGACAGTTTCTCCTCTGGAAACACCATATATTTT	CASTWDSFSSGNTIYF
TRBV19	TRBJ2-2	once	NA	TGTGCCAGTAGTGGGCGACAGACGAACACCGGGGAGCTGTTTTTT	CASSGRQTNTGELFF
TRBV6-6	TRBJ2-7	NA	NA	TGTGCCAGCAGCCCTAAACTAGTTGGTGAGCAGTACTTC	CASSPKLVGEQYF
TRBV28	TRBJ2-3	NA	TRBD2	TGTGCCAGCAGGCTTAGCGGGACCTTTCGCGGGGATACGCAGTATTTT	CASRLSGTFRGDTQYF
TRBV7-9	TRBJ2-7	few	NA	TGTGCCAGCAGCCACTCCGTTACCTCCAATCCCTACGAGCAGTACTTC	CASSHSVTSNPYEQYF
TRBV29-1	TRBJ2-7	NA	NA	TGCAGCGTTGAAAACAGGGTCGGCGAGCAGTACTTC	CSVENRVGEQYF
TRBV30	TRBJ1-6	NA	NA	TGTGCCTGGAGTAGGGGAGGTACGGATTCACCCCTCCACTTT	CAWSRGGTDSPLHF
TRBV30	TRBJ1-5	NA	NA	TGTGCCTGGAGTGACTCGCCCATTAGCAATCAGCCCCAGCATTTT	CAWSDSPISNQPQHF
TRBV5-1	TRBJ2-7	NA	TRBD1	TGCGCCAGCAGCTTTACAGGGGGTACCCTCTACGAGCAGTACTTC	CASSFTGGTLYEQYF
TRBV5-1	TRBJ2-3	NA	TRBD2	TGCGCCAGCAGCCCTCGGATAGCGGGAGTTGCAGATACGCAGTATTTT	CASSPRIAGVADTQYF
TRBV5-1	TRBJ1-1	NA	TRBD1	TGCGCCAGCAGCCTTAGACAGGGGAACACTGAAGCTTTCTTT	CASSLRQGNTEAFF
TRBV6-1	TRBJ2-1	NA	TRBD2	TGTGCCAGCAGGGGGACTAGCGGGAGCTACAATGAGCAGTTCTTC	CASRGTSGSYNEQFF
TRBV5-1	TRBJ1-1	NA	NA	TGCGCCAGCAGCTTAGCGGGGCTTGGCACTGAAGCTTTCTTT	CASSLAGLGTEAFF
TRBV7-9	TRBJ1-4	NA	NA	TGTGCCAGCAGCTTGGACACTGGCGAAAAACTGTTTTTT	CASSLDTGEKLFF
TRBV7-9	TRBJ2-7	few	TRBD2	TGTGCCAGCAGCTCCGGTGATAGCGGGGCCTACGAGCAGTACTTC	CASSSGDSGAYEQYF
TRBV30	TRBJ2-1	NA	TRBD2	TGTGCCGGGGGGGGGTGGAATGAGCAGTTCTTC	CAGGGWNEQFF
TRBV6-1	TRBJ2-2	few	NA	TGTGCCAGCAGAGACAGACAGAACACCGGGGAGCTGTTTTTT	CASRDRQNTGELFF
TRBV5-4	TRBJ2-1	few	NA	TGTGCCAGCAGCTTGGACGCGGGGCCGAGCTCCTACAATGAGCAGTTCTTC	CASSLDAGPSSYNEQFF
TRBV27	TRBJ2-1	few	TRBD2	TGTGCCAGCAGTTTTCTGCCACTGGGACTAGCGGGGAATGAGCAGTTCTTC	CASSFLPLGLAGNEQFF
TRBV5-1	TRBJ2-5	once	NA	TGCGCCAGCAGCTTGGGGCAGCAAGAGACCCAGTACTTC	CASSLGQQETQYF
TRBV5-1	TRBJ1-5	NA	NA	TGCGCCAGCAGCTTTACCTCGGGAAGCAATCAGCCCCAGCATTTT	CASSFTSGSNQPQHF
TRBV30	TRBJ1-1	NA	NA	TGTGCCTGGACCCCCAGAGGCAGGAGGACTGAAGCTTTCTTT	CAWTPRGRRTEAFF
TRBV19	TRBJ2-2	NA	NA	TGTGCCAGTAGTCCCAGGAGGGACCCAGGGGAGCTGTTTTTT	CASSPRRDPGELFF
TRBV6-1	TRBJ2-2	few	TRBD1	TGTGCCAGCAGTCACAGGGGCTCGAACACCGGGGAGCTGTTTTTT	CASSHRGSNTGELFF
TRBV19	TRBJ2-3	once	TRBD1	TGTGCCAGTAGCCCCGGACAGGGTCCCGATACGCAGTATTTT	CASSPGQGPDTQYF
TRBV12-5	TRBJ1-4	NA	TRBD1	TGTGCTAGTGGTTTGGCCCTAAATCGGGACAGGGGAGGGAGGACAACTAATGAAAAACTGTTTTTT	CASGLALNRDRGGRTTNEKLFF
TRBV7-9	TRBJ2-7	NA	TRBD2	TGTGCCAGCAGCTTAGGTGGTGCGGGAGCCCTCGAGCAGTACTTC	CASSLGGAGALEQYF